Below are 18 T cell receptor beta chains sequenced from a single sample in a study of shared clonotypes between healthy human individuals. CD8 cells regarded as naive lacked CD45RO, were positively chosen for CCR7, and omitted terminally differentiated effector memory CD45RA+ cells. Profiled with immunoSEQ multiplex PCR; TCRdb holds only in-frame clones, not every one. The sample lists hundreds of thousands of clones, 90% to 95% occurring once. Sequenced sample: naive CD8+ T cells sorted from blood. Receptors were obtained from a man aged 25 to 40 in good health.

This CDR3 reads CASSLVVGLNTEAFF. The CDR3 DNA follows: TGTGCCAGCAGCTTAGTGGTGGGATTGAACACTGAAGCTTTCTTT. The chain links TRBV7-9 to TRBJ1-1; D is unresolved. V was pared by 1 base and J by 0 bases, with 9 bases between. Germline CDR1 is SEHNR and CDR2 is FQNEAQ (reference sequence). There are 15 residues in the CDR3.

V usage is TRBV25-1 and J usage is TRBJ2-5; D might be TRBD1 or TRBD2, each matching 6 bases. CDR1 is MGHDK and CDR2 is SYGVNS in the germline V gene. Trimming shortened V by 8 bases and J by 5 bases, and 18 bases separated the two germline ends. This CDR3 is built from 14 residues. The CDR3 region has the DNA TGTGCCAGCCGCCTAGGAGGGGGAGGCGAGACCCAGTACTTC. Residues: CASRLGGGGETQYF.

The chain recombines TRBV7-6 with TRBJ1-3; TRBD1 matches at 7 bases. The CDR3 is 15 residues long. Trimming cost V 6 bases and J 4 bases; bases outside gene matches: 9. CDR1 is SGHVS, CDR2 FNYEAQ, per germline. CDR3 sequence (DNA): TGTGCCAGCAGACTAGGAACGGGACAGGGAAACACCATATATTTT. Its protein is CASRLGTGQGNTIYF. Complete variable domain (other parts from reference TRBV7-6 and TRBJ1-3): GAGVSQSPRYKVTKRGQDVALRCDPISGHVSLYWYRQALGQGPEFLTYFNYEAQQDKSGLPNDRFSAERPEGSISTLTIQRTEQRDSAMYRCASRLGTGQGNTIYFGEGSWLTVV.

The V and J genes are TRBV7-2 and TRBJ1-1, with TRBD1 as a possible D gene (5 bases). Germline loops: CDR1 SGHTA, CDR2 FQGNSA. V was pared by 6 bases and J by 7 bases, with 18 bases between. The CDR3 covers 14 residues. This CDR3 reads CASRLSGTSGEAFF. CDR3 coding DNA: TGTGCCAGCAGGTTATCCGGGACGTCGGGTGAAGCTTTCTTT.

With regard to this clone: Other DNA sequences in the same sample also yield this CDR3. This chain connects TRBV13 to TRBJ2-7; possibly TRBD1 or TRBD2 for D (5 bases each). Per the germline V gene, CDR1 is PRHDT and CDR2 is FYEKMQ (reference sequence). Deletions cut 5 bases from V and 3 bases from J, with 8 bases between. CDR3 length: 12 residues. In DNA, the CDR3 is TGTGCCAGCAGCCTTGGGGGCTACGAGCAGTACTTC. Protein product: CASSLGGYEQYF.

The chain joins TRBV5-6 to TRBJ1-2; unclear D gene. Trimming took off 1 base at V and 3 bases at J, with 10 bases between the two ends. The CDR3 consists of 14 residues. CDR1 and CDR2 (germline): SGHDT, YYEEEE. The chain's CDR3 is CASSLSPADYGYTF. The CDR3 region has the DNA TGTGCCAGCAGCTTGTCGCCGGCAGACTATGGCTACACCTTC.

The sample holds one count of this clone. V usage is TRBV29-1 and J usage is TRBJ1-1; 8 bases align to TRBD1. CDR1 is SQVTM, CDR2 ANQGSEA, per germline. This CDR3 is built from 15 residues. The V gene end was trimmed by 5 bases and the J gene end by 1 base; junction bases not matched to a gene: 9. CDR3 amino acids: CSVLNPGQENTEAFF. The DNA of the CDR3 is TGCAGCGTTCTAAATCCGGGACAGGAGAACACTGAAGCTTTCTTT. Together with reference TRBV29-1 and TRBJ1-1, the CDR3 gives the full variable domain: SAVISQKPSRDICQRGTSLTIQCQVDSQVTMMFWYRQQPGQSLTLIATANQGSEATYESGFVIDKFPISRPNLTFSTLTVSNMSPEDSSIYLCSVLNPGQENTEAFFGQGTRLTVV.

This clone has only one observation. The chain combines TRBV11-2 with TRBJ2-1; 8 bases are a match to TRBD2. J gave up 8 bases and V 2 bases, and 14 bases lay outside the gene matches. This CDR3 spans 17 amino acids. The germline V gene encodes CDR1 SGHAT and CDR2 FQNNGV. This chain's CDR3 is CASSLYLPAGVFDEQFF. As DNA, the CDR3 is TGTGCCAGCAGCTTATATTTGCCAGCGGGAGTGTTCGATGAGCAGTTCTTC.

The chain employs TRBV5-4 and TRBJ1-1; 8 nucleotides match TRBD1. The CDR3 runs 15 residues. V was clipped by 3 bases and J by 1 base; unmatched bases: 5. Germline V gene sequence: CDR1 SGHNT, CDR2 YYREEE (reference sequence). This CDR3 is CASSSDRGANTEAFF. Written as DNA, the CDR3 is TGTGCCAGCAGCTCCGACAGGGGTGCGAACACTGAAGCTTTCTTT.

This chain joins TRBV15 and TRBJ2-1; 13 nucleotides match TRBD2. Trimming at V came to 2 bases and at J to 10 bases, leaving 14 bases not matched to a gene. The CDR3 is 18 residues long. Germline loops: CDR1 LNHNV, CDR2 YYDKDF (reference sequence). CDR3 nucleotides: TGTGCCACCAGCAGATCCAAAGCAACTAGCGGGAGGGCCGTGGAGCAGTTCTTC. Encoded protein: CATSRSKATSGRAVEQFF.

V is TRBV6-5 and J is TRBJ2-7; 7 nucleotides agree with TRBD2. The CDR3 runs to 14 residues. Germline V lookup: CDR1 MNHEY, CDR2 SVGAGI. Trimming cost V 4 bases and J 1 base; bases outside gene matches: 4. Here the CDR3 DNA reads TGTGCCAGCAGTTCCGGGACTAAGTCCTACGAGCAGTACTTC. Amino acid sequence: CASSSGTKSYEQYF.

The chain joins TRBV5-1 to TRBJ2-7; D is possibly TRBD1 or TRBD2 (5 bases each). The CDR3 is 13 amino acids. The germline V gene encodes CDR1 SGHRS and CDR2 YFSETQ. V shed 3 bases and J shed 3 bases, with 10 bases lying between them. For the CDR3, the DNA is TGCGCCAGCAGCTCCGGGACGGGCTACGAGCAGTACTTC. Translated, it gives CASSSGTGYEQYF.

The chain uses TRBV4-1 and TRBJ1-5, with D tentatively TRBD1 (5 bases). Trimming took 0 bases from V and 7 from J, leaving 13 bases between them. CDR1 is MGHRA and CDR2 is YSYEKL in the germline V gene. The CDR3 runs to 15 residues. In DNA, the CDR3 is TGCGCCAGCAGCCAAGAGCAGGGCTTATCCCAGCCCCAGCATTTT. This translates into CASSQEQGLSQPQHF.

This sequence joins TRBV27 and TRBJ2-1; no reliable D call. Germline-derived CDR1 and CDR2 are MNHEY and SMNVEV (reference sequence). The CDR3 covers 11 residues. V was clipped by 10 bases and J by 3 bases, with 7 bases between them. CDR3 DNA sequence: TGTGCCACATCTAGCTACAATGAGCAGTTCTTC. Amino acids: CATSSYNEQFF.

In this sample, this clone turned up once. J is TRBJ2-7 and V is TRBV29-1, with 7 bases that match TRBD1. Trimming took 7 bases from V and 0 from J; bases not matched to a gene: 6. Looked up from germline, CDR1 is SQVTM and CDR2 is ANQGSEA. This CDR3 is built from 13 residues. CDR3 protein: CSATGLGSYEQYF. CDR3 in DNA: TGCAGCGCGACAGGGTTAGGCTCCTACGAGCAGTACTTC.

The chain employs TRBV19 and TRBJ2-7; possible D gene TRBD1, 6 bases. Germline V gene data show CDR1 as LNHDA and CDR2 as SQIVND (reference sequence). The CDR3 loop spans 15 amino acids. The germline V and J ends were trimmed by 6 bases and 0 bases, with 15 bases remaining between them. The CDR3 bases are TGTGCCAGTAGGGGGGCAGGCGATAACTCCTACGAGCAGTACTTC. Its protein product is CASRGAGDNSYEQYF. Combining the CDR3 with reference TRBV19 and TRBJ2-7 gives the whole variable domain DGGITQSPKYLFRKEGQNVTLSCEQNLNHDAMYWYRQDPGQGLRLIYYSQIVNDFQKGDIAEGYSVSREKKESFPLTVTSAQKNPTAFYLCASRGAGDNSYEQYFGPGTRLTVT.

CDR3 nucleotides: TGCGCCAGCAGCATGGCCGGACTAGCGTTTTCAGATACGCAGTATTTT. Its translation is CASSMAGLAFSDTQYF. The chain links TRBV5-1 to TRBJ2-3, with 9 nucleotides matching TRBD2. The germline gives CDR1 SGHRS, CDR2 YFSETQ. The V gene end was trimmed by 4 bases and the J gene end by 4 bases; junction bases not matched to a gene: 10. The CDR3 is made up of 16 amino acids.

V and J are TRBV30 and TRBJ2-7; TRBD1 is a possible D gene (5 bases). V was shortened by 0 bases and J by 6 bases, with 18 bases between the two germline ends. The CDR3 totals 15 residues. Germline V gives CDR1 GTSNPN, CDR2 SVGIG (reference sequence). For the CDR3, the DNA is TGTGCCTGGAGTGTAGGGCAGGGCGCGCGCCGCGAGCAGTACTTC. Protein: CAWSVGQGARREQYF. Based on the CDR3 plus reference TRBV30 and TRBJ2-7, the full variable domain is SQTIHQWPATLVQPVGSPLSLECTVEGTSNPNLYWYRQAAGRGLQLLFYSVGIGQISSEVPQNLSASRPQDRQFILSSKKLLLSDSGFYLCAWSVGQGARREQYFGPGTRLTVT.